This T cell receptor (beta chain) was recovered during a study of blood T cell repertoires in COVID-19. Whole-study context: Material from acute and convalescent COVID-19 was sourced from the United States, Italy and Spain.

CDR3 length: 15 amino acids. CDR1 LNHDA and CDR2 SQIVND come from the germline V gene (reference sequence). Germline trimming cut 5 bases from V and 3 bases from J; bases unmatched to any gene: 2. As handled by the study authors: Reference gene primer amplification gave estimated nucleated cell counts. Clones were read by immunoSEQ multiplex PCR, and TCRdb kept only the in-frame ones, dropping some. The V and J calls and the clone size are those of that table, but D and trimming were determined from the DNA. The repertoire includes nearly 350,000 clones, over 70% of them detected once, and roughly 6.3% sits in the top ten. Followed longitudinally, the Seattle patients had been enrolled during active infection.

V usage is TRBV19 and J usage is TRBJ2-1, with 12 nucleotides matching TRBD2. This TCR was sampled from a woman in her 50s with COVID-19, enrolled during active disease. Sequenced material: peripheral blood. The CDR3 DNA is TGTGCCAGTAGTCGGACTAGCGGGATCTACAATGAGCAGTTCTTC. Residues: CASSRTSGIYNEQFF.